The subject of this entry is one T cell receptor beta chain. The CDR3 extends over 15 amino acids. CDR1 and CDR2 from the germline V gene are SGHVS and FQNEAQ. The V and J ends lost 7 bases and 6 bases, in that order; junction bases with no gene match: 14. This sample is part of a study of blood T cell repertoires in COVID-19. TCRdb keeps only in-frame clones here, not all; method: immunoSEQ multiplex PCR. The sample lists under 65,000 clones, 90% to 95% occurring once. Source material: peripheral blood. The TCR comes from a human donor in a cohort sampled during active COVID-19. This chain uses TRBV7-8 with TRBJ2-7, with 8 bases that match TRBD1. The CDR3: CASTDYRGIFSEQYF. As DNA, the CDR3 is TGTGCCAGCACCGATTACAGGGGGATCTTCTCCGAGCAGTACTTC.